The 13 T cell receptor beta chains below come from one sample, sequenced in a study of cytomegalovirus exposure and HLA in healthy donors. Primers included in the PCR were 60 Vbeta and 13 Jbeta primers. TCRdb's table, derived via immunoSEQ multiplex PCR, lists solely in-frame clones and lacks some. In the table there are some 220,000 clones, over 65% of which are singletons. The material sequenced was PBMCs. These receptors originate from a woman aged 60-75 years in good health and CMV-seropositive.

CDR3 bases: TGTGCCAGCAGCTCGACCAAGGGGGACACCATATATTTT. Protein sequence: CASSSTKGDTIYF. The V call is TRBV7-7, the J call TRBJ1-3; a weak D match, TRBD1 (6 bases). Germline assignment: CDR1 SSHAT and CDR2 FNYEAQ (reference sequence). The length of the CDR3 is 13 residues. V was cut by 4 bases and J by 8 bases, with 12 bases left in between.

This clone was seen only a few times. The chain is built from TRBV4-3 and TRBJ2-7; 8 bases map to TRBD2. V lost 3 bases and J lost 2; bases outside the gene matches: 12. CDR1 and CDR2 from the germline V gene are LGHNA and YSLEER. The CDR3 has 17 amino acids. The CDR3 sequence is CASSQRVNSGVTYEQYF. The CDR3 nucleotides read TGCGCCAGCAGCCAGAGGGTAAATAGCGGGGTTACCTACGAGCAGTACTTC.

The chain links TRBV10-1 to TRBJ2-5; no definite D call. Germline CDR1 reads WNHNN; CDR2 reads SYGVQD (reference sequence). The CDR3 has 14 amino acids. V was shortened by 0 bases and J by 5 bases, with 10 bases between the two germline ends. The CDR3 loop is CASSESQVRETQYF. CDR3 in DNA: TGCGCCAGCAGTGAGTCGCAGGTCAGGGAGACCCAGTACTTC.

The rearrangement uses TRBV4-3 and TRBJ1-5; 8 bases agree with TRBD1. V was pared by 3 bases and J by 6 bases, with 4 bases of the junction left unmatched. The CDR3 consists of 14 residues. In germline, CDR1 is LGHNA, CDR2 YSLEER. Here the CDR3 DNA reads TGCGCCAGCAGCCAGGTGACAGGGGTTCAGCCCCAGCATTTT. It translates to CASSQVTGVQPQHF.

This clone was detected only once. The chain employs TRBV7-9 and TRBJ2-1; TRBD2 aligns across 9 bases. The V and J ends lost 4 bases and 4 bases, in that order; junction bases with no gene match: 5. CDR1 is SEHNR, CDR2 FQNEAQ, per germline (reference sequence). The CDR3 spans 15 residues. The CDR3 bases are TGTGCCAGCAGCTCCGGGACTAGCCGGTACAATGAGCAGTTCTTC. It specifies CASSSGTSRYNEQFF.

This chain uses TRBV7-6 with TRBJ2-2; possible D gene TRBD1, 5 bases. Between the trimmed V and J ends, which lost 7 bases and 7 bases, there was a span of 19 bases. Germline CDR1 is SGHVS and CDR2 is FNYEAQ. CDR3 length: 15 residues. CDR3 coding DNA: TGTGCCAGCACCAATTCCAGGGTCTTCGGCGGGGAGCTGTTTTTT. Translating gives CASTNSRVFGGELFF. Looking up the rest from reference TRBV7-6 and TRBJ2-2 gives the full variable domain: GAGVSQSPRYKVTKRGQDVALRCDPISGHVSLYWYRQALGQGPEFLTYFNYEAQQDKSGLPNDRFSAERPEGSISTLTIQRTEQRDSAMYRCASTNSRVFGGELFFGEGSRLTVL.

J is TRBJ1-3 and V is TRBV5-6; D possibly corresponds to TRBD1 (5 bases). Per germline, CDR1 SGHDT and CDR2 YYEEEE. Between the trimmed V and J ends, which lost 4 bases and 5 bases, there was a span of 16 bases. The CDR3 length is 15 residues. Here the CDR3 reads CASSLTSGWRNTIYF. The CDR3 DNA reads as TGTGCCAGCAGCCTGACCTCAGGGTGGAGAAACACCATATATTTT.

This chain joins TRBV9 and TRBJ2-1, with D unclear. Germline assignment: CDR1 SGDLS and CDR2 YYNGEE. V dropped 0 bases and J dropped 7 bases, with 11 bases sitting between them. CDR3 size: 14 residues. The CDR3 sequence is CASSVATLWNEQFF. The CDR3 bases are TGTGCCAGCAGCGTAGCTACTCTCTGGAATGAGCAGTTCTTC.

This chain connects TRBV7-9 to TRBJ1-1; 8 bases map to TRBD1. J was trimmed by 4 bases and V by 5 bases; bases with no gene match: 12. The CDR3 totals 16 residues. In germline, CDR1 is SEHNR, CDR2 FQNEAQ (reference sequence). The CDR3 loop reads CASSPSRGLVTTEAFF. The DNA for the CDR3 is TGTGCCAGCAGCCCTTCCAGGGGGCTAGTCACCACTGAAGCTTTCTTT.

V gene TRBV5-8 combines with J gene TRBJ2-1; tentative D call: TRBD1 (6 bases). Germline values: CDR1 SGHTS, CDR2 YDEGEE. This CDR3 contains 13 residues. Trimming stripped 4 bases from V and 6 bases from J, with 11 bases between. CDR3 loop: CASSPTGVNEQFF. The CDR3 DNA sequence: TGTGCCAGCAGCCCGACAGGAGTCAATGAGCAGTTCTTC.

V gene TRBV7-2 combines with J gene TRBJ1-3; tentative D call: TRBD1 (5 bases). CDR1 SGHTA and CDR2 FQGNSA come from the germline V gene. This CDR3 has 15 residues. The V end lost 2 bases, the J end lost 1 base, and 9 bases lay between the germline ends. As DNA, the CDR3 is TGTGCCAGCAGCTTAATGGGGGGTTCTGGAAACACCATATATTTT. It codes for CASSLMGGSGNTIYF. Using reference TRBV7-2 and TRBJ1-3 for the parts outside the CDR3, the full variable domain is GAGVSQSPSNKVTEKGKDVELRCDPISGHTALYWYRQSLGQGLEFLIYFQGNSAPDKSGLPSDRFSAERTGGSVSTLTIQRTQQEDSAVYLCASSLMGGSGNTIYFGEGSWLTVV.

The V gene is TRBV25-1, the J gene TRBJ2-7; TRBD1 matches 9 bases. The junction had 5 bases not matched to a gene; V was cut back by 1 base and J by 4 bases. CDR3 length: 15 amino acids. Germline V gene sequence: CDR1 MGHDK, CDR2 SYGVNS. The CDR3 DNA follows: TGTGCCAGCAGTGAATCCTACAGGGGGCGATACGAGCAGTACTTC. Its protein product is CASSESYRGRYEQYF.

This clone has a single count. The V and J genes are TRBV2 and TRBJ2-1; D remains ambiguous. The CDR3 is made up of 13 amino acids. CDR1 is SNHLY and CDR2 is FYNNEI in the germline V gene. Trimming left V 3 bases short and J 8 bases short, with 11 bases between. The CDR3 DNA is TGTGCCAGCAGTGATGAGTGGGCATATGAGCAGTTCTTC. It is translated as CASSDEWAYEQFF.